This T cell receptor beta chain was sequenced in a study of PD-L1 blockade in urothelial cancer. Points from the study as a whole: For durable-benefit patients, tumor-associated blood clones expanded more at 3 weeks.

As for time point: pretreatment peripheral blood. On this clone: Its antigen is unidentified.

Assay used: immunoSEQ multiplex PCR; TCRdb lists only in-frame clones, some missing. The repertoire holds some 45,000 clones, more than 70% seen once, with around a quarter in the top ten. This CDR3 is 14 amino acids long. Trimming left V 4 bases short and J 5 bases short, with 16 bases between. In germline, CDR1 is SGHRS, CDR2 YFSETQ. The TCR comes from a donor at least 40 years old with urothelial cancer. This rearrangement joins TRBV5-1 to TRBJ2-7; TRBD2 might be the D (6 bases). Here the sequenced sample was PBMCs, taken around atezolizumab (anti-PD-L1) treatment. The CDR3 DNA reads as TGCGCCAGCAGCACTAGGGGAGGTAAGGACGAGCAGTACTTC. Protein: CASSTRGGKDEQYF.